These T cell receptor beta chains were read from a single sample in a study of T cell changes during pregnancy in multiple sclerosis. Clones were sequenced by immunoSEQ multiplex PCR, and TCRdb holds only the in-frame ones, with some missing. The sample contains about 67,000 clones, approximately 92% of which appear only once. The source was peripheral blood, collected in the second trimester of pregnancy. These receptors originate from a female donor in good health, enrolled as a control in a pregnancy study. Both conserved end residues are part of each CDR3. D genes are given only for firm matches. Clone sizes are given selectively: once, few, many, or a class where the clone is expanded.

CDR3 protein	CDR3 DNA	V gene	D gene	J gene	clone size
CASSQEGGRAFETQYF	TGCGCCAGCAGCCAAGAAGGCGGGAGGGCCTTTGAGACCCAGTACTTC	TRBV4-1	TRBD2	TRBJ2-5	.
CASRTSGIRDTQYF	TGTGCCAGCAGAACTAGCGGGATCCGGGATACGCAGTATTTT	TRBV2	TRBD2	TRBJ2-3	.
CASSLQGSKNIQYF	TGTGCCAGCAGCTTACAGGGCTCCAAAAACATTCAGTACTTC	TRBV5-5	.	TRBJ2-4	once
CASSEGQSYGYTF	TGTGCCAGCAGCGAGGGACAAAGCTATGGCTACACCTTC	TRBV25-1	.	TRBJ1-2	once
CASSRAGDSYEQYF	TGTGCCAGCAGCCGGGCAGGGGACTCCTACGAGCAGTACTTC	TRBV7-2	.	TRBJ2-7	.
CASRPLAGGRDTQYF	TGTGCCAGCAGACCCCTAGCGGGGGGGCGAGATACGCAGTATTTT	TRBV6-5	TRBD2	TRBJ2-3	.
CASSTGAGGNTIYF	TGCGCCAGCAGCACAGGGGCGGGCGGAAACACCATATATTTT	TRBV5-1	TRBD1	TRBJ1-3	.
CASTQSTDTQYF	TGTGCCAGCACCCAAAGCACAGATACGCAGTATTTT	TRBV11-2	.	TRBJ2-3	.
CASSARPETGQYF	TGTGCCAGCAGTGCCCGACCGGAGACGGGGCAGTACTTC	TRBV2	.	TRBJ2-7	once
CASSPGAPSEQYF	TGTGCCAGCTCACCTGGAGCCCCCAGCGAGCAGTACTTC	TRBV18	.	TRBJ2-7	.
CASRDTLNQPQHF	TGTGCCAGCCGGGACACCCTTAATCAGCCCCAGCATTTT	TRBV2	.	TRBJ1-5	.
CASSPKRIQTGTSAEAFF	TGTGCCAGCTCACCGAAGCGTATTCAGACAGGGACATCCGCTGAAGCTTTCTTT	TRBV18	TRBD1	TRBJ1-1	.
CASSRPRGAGGYTF	TGTGCCAGCAGCCGACCACGGGGGGCAGGGGGCTACACCTTC	TRBV7-2	.	TRBJ1-2	.
CASSLKPSPSYDTGELFF	TGTGCCAGCAGCTTAAAACCCTCGCCTAGCTACGACACCGGGGAGCTGTTTTTT	TRBV7-3	.	TRBJ2-2	.
CARTGAPSYEQYF	TGTGCCAGAACAGGTGCCCCCTCCTACGAGCAGTACTTC	TRBV19	.	TRBJ2-7	.
CASSVGTVSSGANVLTF	TGTGCCAGCAGTGTTGGGACAGTCTCCTCTGGGGCCAACGTCCTGACTTTC	TRBV6-4	TRBD1	TRBJ2-6	.
CASSAVYNEQFF	TGTGCCAGTAGCGCAGTGTACAATGAGCAGTTCTTC	TRBV19	.	TRBJ2-1	.
CASSYLRARAGYGYTF	TGTGCCAGCAGTTACCTCCGGGCCCGGGCGGGCTATGGCTACACCTTC	TRBV6-5	.	TRBJ1-2	.
CAWSASMTGLGGKLFF	TGTGCCTGGAGTGCTTCAATGACAGGGTTGGGGGGAAAACTGTTTTTT	TRBV30	TRBD1	TRBJ1-4	.
CASSVANTDTQYF	TGTGCCAGCAGCGTAGCTAACACAGATACGCAGTATTTT	TRBV9	.	TRBJ2-3	.
CASSLAAQGGLANEKLFF	TGTGCCAGCAGCTTGGCCGCGCAGGGCGGCCTTGCTAATGAAAAACTGTTTTTT	TRBV5-4	.	TRBJ1-4	.
CASSGWAAETQYF	TGTGCCAGCAGCGGATGGGCCGCGGAGACCCAGTACTTC	TRBV11-1	.	TRBJ2-5	.
CASSFLGYEQYF	TGTGCCAGCAGTTTCCTCGGCTACGAGCAGTACTTC	TRBV27	.	TRBJ2-7	.
CASSPGGRTYEQYF	TGTGCCAGCAGCCCCGGAGGCCGCACCTACGAGCAGTACTTC	TRBV5-4	.	TRBJ2-7	.
CASSLDGSGANVLTF	TGTGCCAGCAGCTTAGACGGCTCTGGGGCCAACGTCCTGACTTTC	TRBV11-3	.	TRBJ2-6	.
CASSDTGVHEQYF	TGTGCCAGTAGCGATACAGGGGTCCACGAGCAGTACTTC	TRBV19	TRBD1	TRBJ2-7	.
CASSLDTMNTEAFF	TGTGCCAGCAGCCTGGACACGATGAACACTGAAGCTTTCTTT	TRBV5-4	.	TRBJ1-1	.
CASTNRAGWEQYF	TGTGCCAGCACCAACAGAGCCGGCTGGGAGCAGTACTTC	TRBV7-8	.	TRBJ2-7	.
CAWSLGQGRETQYF	TGTGCCTGGAGCCTTGGGCAGGGTCGGGAGACCCAGTACTTC	TRBV30	.	TRBJ2-5	.
CASSSSWAVETQYF	TGTGCCAGCAGTTCCTCCTGGGCCGTAGAGACCCAGTACTTC	TRBV27	.	TRBJ2-5	.
CASSKTLGTGYGYTF	TGTGCCAGTAGTAAAACCTTGGGGACAGGCTATGGCTACACCTTC	TRBV19	TRBD1	TRBJ1-2	.
CASSSRGAGGGEQYF	TGTGCCAGTAGTTCGCGAGGGGCAGGGGGCGGCGAGCAGTACTTC	TRBV19	TRBD1	TRBJ2-7	.
CASSPGQVQETQYF	TGTGCCAGCTCACCGGGACAGGTCCAAGAGACCCAGTACTTC	TRBV18	TRBD1	TRBJ2-5	.
CASSGGQGAEAFF	TGTGCCAGCAGTGGCGGACAGGGAGCTGAAGCTTTCTTT	TRBV25-1	TRBD1	TRBJ1-1	few
CASTQPQGQGYFSGNTIYF	TGTGCCAGCACCCAACCCCAGGGACAGGGATATTTCTCTGGAAACACCATATATTTT	TRBV7-9	TRBD1	TRBJ1-3	.
CASSATESRQGAYNEQFF	TGTGCCAGCAGCGCAACCGAATCCAGACAGGGGGCCTACAATGAGCAGTTCTTC	TRBV9	TRBD1	TRBJ2-1	few
CASSLAYAPAGTYEQYF	TGCGCCAGCAGCTTGGCCTATGCTCCGGCGGGGACCTACGAGCAGTACTTC	TRBV5-1	.	TRBJ2-7	.
CASSEEAGAYEQFF	TGTGCCAGCAGCGAAGAGGCGGGAGCATATGAGCAGTTCTTC	TRBV9	TRBD2	TRBJ2-1	.
CASSQDLGGGPYEQYF	TGTGCCAGCAGCCAGGACCTAGGGGGGGGCCCCTACGAGCAGTACTTC	TRBV4-2	.	TRBJ2-7	.
CASSIRFSYNEQFF	TGTGCCAGTAGTATCCGTTTTTCCTACAATGAGCAGTTCTTC	TRBV19	.	TRBJ2-1	.
CSVAREGGTEAFF	TGCAGCGTTGCAAGGGAAGGGGGCACTGAAGCTTTCTTT	TRBV29-1	.	TRBJ1-1	once
CSVVLAPTYNEQFF	TGCAGCGTTGTTCTAGCGCCTACCTACAATGAGCAGTTCTTC	TRBV29-1	.	TRBJ2-1	.
CSVGDRRLNTIYF	TGCAGCGTTGGTGACAGACGCCTAAACACCATATATTTT	TRBV29-1	.	TRBJ1-3	.
CASSLKGPGGVYEQYF	TGTGCCAGCAGCTTAAAAGGCCCAGGGGGTGTTTACGAGCAGTACTTC	TRBV11-3	TRBD1	TRBJ2-7	.
CASSYRSRGFYEQYF	TGTGCCAGCAGTTACCGGTCTAGGGGATTCTACGAGCAGTACTTC	TRBV6-5	.	TRBJ2-7	.
CASSPTSGRADEQFF	TGTGCCAGCAGTCCGACTAGCGGGAGGGCCGATGAGCAGTTCTTC	TRBV2	TRBD2	TRBJ2-1	.
CATSRLQGQPRGQGLFF	TGTGCCACCAGCAGACTACAGGGACAGCCGCGGGGACAGGGACTGTTTTTT	TRBV15	TRBD1	TRBJ1-4	once
CASSLEVSGGTYEQYF	TGTGCCAGCAGCTTGGAGGTTAGCGGGGGGACCTACGAGCAGTACTTC	TRBV5-5	TRBD2	TRBJ2-7	.
CASSITSGSSYEQYF	TGTGCCAGCTCAATCACCAGCGGGAGCTCCTACGAGCAGTACTTC	TRBV27	TRBD2	TRBJ2-7	.
CASSEQYNSPLHF	TGTGCCAGCAGTGAACAGTATAATTCACCCCTCCACTTT	TRBV2	.	TRBJ1-6	.
CASSRPGGYTF	TGTGCCAGCAGCCGCCCAGGAGGCTACACCTTC	TRBV9	.	TRBJ1-2	once
CASSPFSSYEQYF	TGTGCCAGTAGTCCCTTTAGTTCCTACGAGCAGTACTTC	TRBV19	.	TRBJ2-7	.
CASSSPGLSPSYEQYF	TGTGCCAGCAGCTCTCCGGGACTCAGCCCCTCCTACGAGCAGTACTTC	TRBV7-2	.	TRBJ2-7	.
CSVSTRGNTEAFF	TGCAGCGTTTCCACACGCGGGAACACTGAAGCTTTCTTT	TRBV29-1	.	TRBJ1-1	few
CSNKPDTQYF	TGCAGCAACAAACCAGATACGCAGTATTTT	TRBV29-1	.	TRBJ2-3	.
CASSQGDLNTGELFF	TGCGCCAGCAGCCAAGGGGACTTAAACACCGGGGAGCTGTTTTTT	TRBV4-3	.	TRBJ2-2	.
CASGLRAGPPLYNEQFF	TGTGCTAGTGGTTTGCGGGCAGGGCCACCGCTCTACAATGAGCAGTTCTTC	TRBV12-5	.	TRBJ2-1	.
CASSHPDRALETQYF	TGTGCCAGCAGCCACCCGGACAGGGCGTTAGAGACCCAGTACTTC	TRBV11-2	TRBD1	TRBJ2-5	.